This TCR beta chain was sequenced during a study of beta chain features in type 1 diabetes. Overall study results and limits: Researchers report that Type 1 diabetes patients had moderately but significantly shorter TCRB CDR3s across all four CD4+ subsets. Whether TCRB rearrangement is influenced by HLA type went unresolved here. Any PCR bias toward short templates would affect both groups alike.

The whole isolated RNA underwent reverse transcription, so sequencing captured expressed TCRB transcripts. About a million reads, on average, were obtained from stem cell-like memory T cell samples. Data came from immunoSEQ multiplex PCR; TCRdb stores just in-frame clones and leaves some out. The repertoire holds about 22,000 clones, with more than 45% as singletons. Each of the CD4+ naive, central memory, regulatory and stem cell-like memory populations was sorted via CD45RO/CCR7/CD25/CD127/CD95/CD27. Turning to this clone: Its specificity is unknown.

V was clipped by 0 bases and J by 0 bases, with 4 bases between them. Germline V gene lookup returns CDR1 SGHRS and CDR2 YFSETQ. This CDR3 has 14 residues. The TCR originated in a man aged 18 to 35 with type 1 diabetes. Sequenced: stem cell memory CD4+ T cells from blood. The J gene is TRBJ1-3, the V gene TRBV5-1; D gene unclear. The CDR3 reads CASSLAGSGNTIYF. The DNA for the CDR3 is TGCGCCAGCAGCTTGGCAGGCTCTGGAAACACCATATATTTT.